Listed here are 20 T cell receptor beta chains from one sample, sequenced in a study of identical twins. Each CDR3 protein gets one entry after TCRdb re-called the 5' RACE reads with MiXCR. The sample includes around 960,000 distinct CDR3 sequences, approximately 13% of them seen just once. The same sample was also used in a study of yellow fever vaccine responses in identical twins.

Sequencing was done on a sample of PBMCs. All receptors derive from a woman under 30 in good health.

The genes are TRBV12-3 or TRBV12-4 and TRBJ2-1, with D possibly matching TRBD1 (5 bases). This CDR3 contains 13 residues. Deletions cut 5 bases from V and 3 bases from J, with 8 bases between. The CDR3 sequence: CASSIQVYNEQFF. In DNA form, the CDR3 reads TGTGCCAGCAGTATACAGGTCTACAATGAGCAGTTCTTC.

In this sample, this clonotype turned up many times. V gene TRBV4-2 combines with J gene TRBJ2-2; 7 bases are shared with TRBD1. Per the germline V gene, CDR1 is LGHNA and CDR2 is YNFKEQ. Trimming cost V 0 bases and J 6 bases; bases outside gene matches: 7. There are 16 residues in the CDR3. This chain's CDR3 is CASSQESGGWSGELFF. CDR3 nucleotide sequence: TGTGCCAGCAGCCAAGAATCAGGGGGTTGGTCCGGGGAGCTGTTTTTT.

This clonotype occurred a few times. CDR3 nucleotide sequence: TGTGCCAGCAGCATACTAGCGGACTACTACAATGAGCAGTTCTTC. Translating it yields CASSILADYYNEQFF. The rearrangement joins TRBV7-9 to TRBJ2-1, with 8 bases fitting TRBD2. V shed 5 bases and J 3 bases; nucleotides not matched to a gene: 6. Germline-derived CDR1 and CDR2 are SEHNR and FQNEAQ (reference sequence). This CDR3 is 15 amino acids long.

At least ten counts were recorded for this clonotype. The CDR3 nucleotides are TGTGCCAGCAGTGAGACAGGGCTGAACACTGAAGCTTTCTTT. This codes for CASSETGLNTEAFF. The genes are TRBV6-1 and TRBJ1-1; TRBD1 matches at 7 bases. The CDR3 covers 14 residues. Germline CDR1 and CDR2: MNHNS and SASEGT. V dropped 3 bases and J dropped 0; count of bases not matched to a gene: 1.

This clonotype has more than one count but fewer than ten. The J gene is TRBJ2-1, the V gene TRBV6-4, with 11 nucleotides matching TRBD2. The CDR3 sequence is 14 residues long. After removal of 2 bases from V and 6 bases from J, the junction contained 0 bases not matched to a gene. CDR1 MRHNA and CDR2 SNTAGT come from the germline V gene. The CDR3 loop reads CASSDGTSGNEQFF. The CDR3 DNA is TGTGCCAGCAGTGACGGGACTAGCGGCAATGAGCAGTTCTTC.

This clonotype was detected ten times or more. V gene TRBV12-3 or TRBV12-4 combines with J gene TRBJ2-1; a possible D gene is TRBD1 (8 bases). V lost 6 bases, J lost 4 bases, and 13 bases lay in between. The CDR3 has 14 residues. CDR3 sequence (DNA): TGTGCCAGCAGAACAGGGGGGGGGTACAATGAGCAGTTCTTC. It codes for CASRTGGGYNEQFF.

The sample holds many counts of this clonotype. The V and J genes are TRBV15 and TRBJ2-3, with D perhaps TRBD1 or TRBD2 (5 bases each). CDR3 size: 16 residues. Germline CDR1 is LNHNV and CDR2 is YYDKDF (reference sequence). The germline V and J ends were trimmed by 1 base and 4 bases, with 15 bases remaining between them. This CDR3 is CATSRGGRIAPDTQYF. The CDR3 DNA reads as TGTGCCACCAGCAGAGGGGGGAGAATAGCACCAGATACGCAGTATTTT.

This clonotype was picked up a small number of times. The chain links TRBV6-1 to TRBJ1-1; 9 bases align to TRBD1. V shed 6 bases and J 5 bases; nucleotides not matched to a gene: 10. The CDR3 runs to 15 residues. From germline, CDR1 is MNHNS and CDR2 SASEGT. The CDR3 region has the DNA TGTGCCAGCAGAGCCGGGACAGGGTTATGGACTGAAGCTTTCTTT. Translated, it gives CASRAGTGLWTEAFF.

The V and J genes are TRBV10-2 and TRBJ2-1, with 10 positions matching TRBD2. Germline V gene sequence: CDR1 WSHSY, CDR2 SAAADI. The V gene end was trimmed by 4 bases and the J gene end by 6 bases; junction bases not matched to a gene: 6. CDR3 length: 15 residues. The CDR3 sequence is CASSARVAGGNEQFF. DNA of the CDR3: TGCGCCAGCAGTGCTCGAGTAGCGGGGGGCAATGAGCAGTTCTTC.

The chain has TRBV5-1 and TRBJ2-5, with 14 nucleotides matching TRBD2. Germline lookup yields CDR1 SGHRS and CDR2 YFSETQ. Trimming took 4 bases from V and 5 from J; bases not matched to a gene: 13. The CDR3 extends over 18 amino acids. CDR3 amino acids: CASSQDGTSGGVRETQYF. Written as DNA, the CDR3 is TGCGCCAGCAGCCAGGATGGGACTAGCGGGGGAGTCAGGGAGACCCAGTACTTC.

This clonotype has ten or more counts. The genes are TRBV3-1 and TRBJ1-5; D is undetermined. The CDR3 has 14 amino acids. Germline-derived CDR1 and CDR2 are LGHDT and YNNKEL (reference sequence). V was shortened by 3 bases and J by 0 bases, with 6 bases between the two germline ends. As DNA, the CDR3 is TGTGCCAGCAGCCAGGATTTTAGCAATCAGCCCCAGCATTTT. This encodes CASSQDFSNQPQHF.

The V gene is TRBV12-3 or TRBV12-4, the J gene TRBJ1-2, with a possible D match to TRBD1 (6 bases). There are 13 residues in the CDR3. The V end was cut by 3 bases, the J end by 7 bases, with 12 bases between. Here the CDR3 reads CASSFRDKGGYTF. The CDR3 nucleotides are TGTGCCAGCAGTTTTAGGGACAAGGGTGGCTACACCTTC.

This clonotype was detected many times. The chain combines TRBV5-1 with TRBJ1-1; 10 bases agree with TRBD1. Germline V CDR1 and CDR2: SGHRS, YFSETQ. J was trimmed by 6 bases and V by 2 bases; bases with no gene match: 7. The CDR3 runs to 15 residues. CDR3: CASSFPGQGKSEAFF. The CDR3 DNA is TGCGCCAGCAGCTTCCCGGGACAGGGGAAGTCTGAAGCTTTCTTT.

The chain joins TRBV4-1 to TRBJ2-3; 10 bases align to TRBD2. This CDR3 has 16 residues. Germline loops: CDR1 MGHRA, CDR2 YSYEKL. The trim removed 4 bases at V and 2 bases at J, leaving 6 bases unmatched. This CDR3 is CASSLRTSGNTDTQYF. The DNA of the CDR3 is TGCGCCAGCAGCCTCCGGACTAGCGGAAACACAGATACGCAGTATTTT.

V usage is TRBV3-1 and J usage is TRBJ2-2, with D maybe TRBD1 (6 bases). This CDR3 has 14 amino acids. V was trimmed by 4 bases and J by 6 bases, leaving 12 bases between them. Per the germline V gene, CDR1 is LGHDT and CDR2 is YNNKEL (reference sequence). The CDR3 DNA is TGTGCCAGCAGCCCAACCCCAGGGGCCGGGGAGCTGTTTTTT. It specifies CASSPTPGAGELFF.

Only a few counts were recorded for this clonotype. The V and J genes are TRBV24-1 and TRBJ2-1; weak D call: TRBD1 (6 bases). CDR3 size: 15 residues. With 0 bases removed from V and 6 bases from J, the gap between germline ends came to 11 bases. Per germline, CDR1 KGHDR and CDR2 SFDVKD. This CDR3 is CATSDLTGQSNEQFF. CDR3 coding DNA: TGTGCCACCAGTGATTTGACAGGGCAATCCAATGAGCAGTTCTTC.

The chain couples TRBV1 to TRBJ2-7; the table's D call of TRBD2 was not tested on the DNA. TRBV1 is assigned pseudogene status. This CDR3 region has 16 residues. CDR3 sequence (DNA): TGCACCAGCAGCCAAGAAGTACCTAGCGGGTACTACGAGCAGTACGTC. Amino acids: CTSSQEVPSGYYEQYV.

This chain uses TRBV29-1 with TRBJ2-5; either TRBD1 or TRBD2 may supply D (5 bases each). V was trimmed by 6 bases and J by 4 bases, leaving 18 bases between them. The germline V gene has CDR1 SQVTM and CDR2 ANQGSEA. This CDR3 has 14 residues. DNA for the CDR3: TGCAGCGTAGCAGGTCACGGGGCGGGAGAGACCCAGTACTTC. Amino acid sequence: CSVAGHGAGETQYF.

This clonotype has more than one count but fewer than ten. V and J are TRBV5-6 and TRBJ2-1, with 8 positions matching TRBD1. The germline V gene has CDR1 SGHDT and CDR2 YYEEEE. The length of the CDR3 is 13 residues. V shed 3 bases, J shed 13 bases, and the junction held 9 bases outside the gene matches. The CDR3 sequence: CASSSRDRKTQFF. The CDR3 region has the DNA TGTGCCAGCAGCTCTCGGGACAGGAAGACCCAGTTCTTC.

This sequence joins TRBV11-3 and TRBJ2-3; 12 bases are a match to TRBD2. Trimming removed 4 bases from V and 3 bases from J; junction bases left unmatched: 8. CDR1 is SGHNT, CDR2 YENEEA, per germline. The CDR3 sequence is 17 residues long. CDR3 bases: TGTGCCAGCAGCTCGATCCGGACTAGCGGGAAAACAGATACGCAGTATTTT. This translates into CASSSIRTSGKTDTQYF.